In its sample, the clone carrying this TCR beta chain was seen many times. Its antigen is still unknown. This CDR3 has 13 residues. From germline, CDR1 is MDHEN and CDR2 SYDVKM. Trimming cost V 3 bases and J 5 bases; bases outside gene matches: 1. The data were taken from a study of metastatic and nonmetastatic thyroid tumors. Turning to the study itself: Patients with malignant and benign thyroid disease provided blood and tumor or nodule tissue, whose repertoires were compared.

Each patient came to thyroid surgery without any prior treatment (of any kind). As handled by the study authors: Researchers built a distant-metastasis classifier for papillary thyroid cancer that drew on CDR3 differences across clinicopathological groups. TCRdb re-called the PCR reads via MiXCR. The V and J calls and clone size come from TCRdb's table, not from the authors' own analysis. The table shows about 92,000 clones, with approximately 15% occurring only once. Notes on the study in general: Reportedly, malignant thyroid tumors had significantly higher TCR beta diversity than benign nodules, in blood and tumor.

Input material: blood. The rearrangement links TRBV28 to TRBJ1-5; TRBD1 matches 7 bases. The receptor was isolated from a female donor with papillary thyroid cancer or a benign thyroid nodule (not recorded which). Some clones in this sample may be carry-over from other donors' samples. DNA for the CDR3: TGTGCCAGCAGTTTGGGACAGCATCAGCCCCAGCATTTT. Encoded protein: CASSLGQHQPQHF.